Listed here are 19 T cell receptor beta chains from one sample, sequenced in a study of identical twins. MiXCR was run by TCRdb on the 5' RACE reads, yielding one entry per CDR3 protein. The table lists 1.5 million to 2 million distinct CDR3 sequences, less than 40% of them singletons. The source material was cord blood. Every receptor here comes from a newborn girl in good health.

The chain has TRBV20-1 and TRBJ2-1, with D maybe TRBD2 (6 bases). The CDR3 consists of 15 residues. V was clipped by 2 bases and J by 0 bases, with 11 bases between them. Germline CDR1 is DFQATT and CDR2 is SNEGSKA (reference sequence). CDR3 sequence: CSARRTGSSYNEQFF. CDR3 bases: TGCAGTGCTAGACGCACCGGGAGCTCCTACAATGAGCAGTTCTTC.

V and J are TRBV11-2 and TRBJ2-5; D assignment may be TRBD1 or TRBD2 (5 bases each). Germline V gene lookup returns CDR1 SGHAT and CDR2 FQNNGV. CDR3 length equals 15 residues. Trimming shortened V by 2 bases and J by 11 bases, and 21 bases separated the two germline ends. In nucleotides, the CDR3 is TGTGCCAGCAGCTTACGGCTAGCCCAAGGGGATGAGCAGTACTTC. This codes for CASSLRLAQGDEQYF. Using reference TRBV11-2 and TRBJ2-5 for the parts outside the CDR3, the full variable domain is EAGVAQSPRYKIIEKRQSVAFWCNPISGHATLYWYQQILGQGPKLLIQFQNNGVVDDSQLPKDRFSAERLKGVDSTLKIQPAKLEDSAVYLCASSLRLAQGDEQYFGPGTRLLVL.

The gene calls are TRBV10-2 and TRBJ2-5; 9 nucleotides align to TRBD2. The V gene's germline CDR1 is WSHSY and CDR2 SAAADI. The CDR3 has 14 residues. J was trimmed by 1 base and V by 8 bases; bases with no gene match: 5. DNA of the CDR3: TGCGCCAGCGGTAGCGGGGGCCCCCAAGAGACCCAGTACTTC. Its translation is CASGSGGPQETQYF.

The chain couples TRBV20-1 to TRBJ2-3, with unresolved D. Trimming left V 6 bases short and J 5 bases short, with 24 bases between. The CDR3 covers 16 residues. Germline CDR1 and CDR2: DFQATT and SNEGSKA (reference sequence). The CDR3 spells CSAYHGKGNSGDTQYF. The CDR3 DNA sequence: TGCAGTGCCTACCATGGGAAGGGTAATTCGGGAGATACGCAGTATTTT.

The gene calls are TRBV4-1 and TRBJ1-6, with D possibly TRBD1 on 5 matching bases. CDR1 is MGHRA and CDR2 is YSYEKL in the germline V gene. V was cut by 0 bases and J by 9 bases, with 15 bases left in between. The CDR3 contains 16 residues. In nucleotides, the CDR3 is TGCGCCAGCAGCCAAGATCATACCATGGGGGTTTCACCCCTCCACTTT. Translated: CASSQDHTMGVSPLHF.

V is TRBV12-3 or TRBV12-4 and J is TRBJ1-6; unclear D gene. V dropped 2 bases and J dropped 7 bases, with 9 bases sitting between them. CDR3 length: 14 residues. CDR3 in DNA: TGTGCCAGCAGTTTAATCGGCTCCAATTCACCCCTCCACTTT. Amino acids: CASSLIGSNSPLHF.

DNA for the CDR3: TGTGCCAGCAGCTCCAAGACGAACACTGAAGCTTTCTTT. As protein: CASSSKTNTEAFF. The chain joins TRBV7-9 to TRBJ1-1; D remains unclear. The V and J ends lost 4 bases and 1 base respectively, with 7 bases between them. Looked up from germline, CDR1 is SEHNR and CDR2 is FQNEAQ (reference sequence). There are 13 residues in the CDR3.

The chain couples TRBV5-1 to TRBJ2-3; D gene uncertain. The germline V gene encodes CDR1 SGHRS and CDR2 YFSETQ. Trimming stripped 4 bases from V and 3 bases from J, with 9 bases between. This CDR3 contains 13 residues. This CDR3 is CASSVDATDTQYF. For the CDR3, the DNA is TGCGCCAGCAGCGTGGACGCGACAGATACGCAGTATTTT.

The chain employs TRBV7-9 and TRBJ2-1; weak D call: TRBD1 (7 bases). Trimming cost V 1 base and J 10 bases, with 14 bases left between them. The length of the CDR3 is 14 residues. Looked up from germline, CDR1 is SEHNR and CDR2 is FQNEAQ (reference sequence). For the CDR3, the DNA is TGTGCCAGCAGCTTAGTACGATCAGGGGGGGAGCAGTTCTTC. Encoded protein: CASSLVRSGGEQFF.

The chain couples TRBV10-3 to TRBJ1-2; 9 bases are shared with TRBD1. Trimming took 0 bases from V and 6 from J; bases not matched to a gene: 5. Per germline, CDR1 ENHRY and CDR2 SYGVKD. CDR3 length: 15 amino acids. In DNA form, the CDR3 reads TGTGCCATCAGTGAGTCAGGGGACAGGGCCCATGGCTACACCTTC. Encoded protein: CAISESGDRAHGYTF.

The J gene is TRBJ2-1, the V gene TRBV30; D gene uncertain. Germline assignment: CDR1 GTSNPN and CDR2 SVGIG (reference sequence). V lost 3 bases, J lost 8 bases, and 11 bases lay in between. The CDR3 is 12 amino acids. The CDR3 coding sequence is TGTGCCTGGAGACTCCCGCAGGATGAGCAGTTCTTC. The encoded protein is CAWRLPQDEQFF.

V gene TRBV7-9 combines with J gene TRBJ2-6; the match to TRBD1 covers 8 bases. CDR1 SEHNR and CDR2 FQNEAQ come from the germline V gene (reference sequence). Unmatched junction bases numbered 7, after V lost 3 bases and J lost 3 bases. The CDR3 has 17 residues. DNA of the CDR3: TGTGCCAGCAGCTTCCCGACAGGGGCTTTTGGGGCCAACGTCCTGACTTTC. It specifies CASSFPTGAFGANVLTF.

This clonotype showed up just a few times. The genes are TRBV9 and TRBJ2-3; possibly TRBD2 for D (6 bases). Trimming removed 3 bases at V and 0 bases at J, with 11 bases between. The CDR3 totals 15 residues. Looked up from germline, CDR1 is SGDLS and CDR2 is YYNGEE. This CDR3 reads CASSAGDSSTDTQYF. The CDR3 DNA reads as TGTGCCAGCAGCGCCGGGGACTCAAGCACAGATACGCAGTATTTT. Full variable domain (missing parts from reference TRBV9 and TRBJ2-3): DSGVTQTPKHLITATGQRVTLRCSPRSGDLSVYWYQQSLDQGLQFLIQYYNGEERAKGNILERFSAQQFPDLHSELNLSSLELGDSALYFCASSAGDSSTDTQYFGPGTRLTVL.

This chain connects TRBV6-5 to TRBJ1-6, with D uncertain. In germline, CDR1 is MNHEY, CDR2 SVGAGI. V was pared by 2 bases and J by 12 bases, with 17 bases between. The CDR3 is made up of 15 amino acids. The CDR3 DNA follows: TGTGCCAGCAGTTACGGCAACACACTAATTCAACCCCTCCACTTT. It codes for CASSYGNTLIQPLHF.

This chain links TRBV5-8 with TRBJ2-2; possible D gene TRBD1, 5 bases. Germline V lookup: CDR1 SGHTS, CDR2 YDEGEE. V lost 1 base and J 9 bases, leaving 7 bases between the germline ends. The CDR3 is 12 amino acids. The CDR3 spells CASSLRGWELFF. The CDR3, as DNA: TGTGCCAGCAGCTTGAGGGGTTGGGAGCTGTTTTTT.

This chain links TRBV12-3 or TRBV12-4 with TRBJ2-5, with TRBD2 matching over 9 bases. J was trimmed by 11 bases and V by 5 bases; bases with no gene match: 15. The CDR3 covers 15 residues. CDR3 nucleotide sequence: TGTGCCAGCAGTGGAAGCGGGGGGTCCTGGGGTGAGCAGTACTTC. Translating it yields CASSGSGGSWGEQYF.

The chain joins TRBV27 to TRBJ2-7; 7 bases fit TRBD1. This CDR3 has 14 residues. The germline V gene has CDR1 MNHEY and CDR2 SMNVEV (reference sequence). V gave up 2 bases and J gave up 6 bases; unmatched junction bases: 7. CDR3 amino acids: CASSLDRAEGEQYF. The DNA for the CDR3 is TGTGCCAGCAGTTTAGACAGGGCCGAGGGCGAGCAGTACTTC.

Only a few counts were recorded for this clonotype. The chain has TRBV21-1 and TRBJ2-3; the table's D call of TRBD2 was not tested on the DNA. TRBV21-1 is marked as a pseudogene. The CDR3 loop spans 16 amino acids. The CDR3 here is CASSNQVGGATDTQYF. CDR3 nucleotide sequence: TGTGCCAGCAGCAATCAGGTCGGGGGGGCCACAGATACGCAGTATTTT.

In its sample, this clonotype was seen a few times. The rearrangement links TRBV6-2 or TRBV6-3 to TRBJ2-2; D is perhaps TRBD2 (6 bases). Germline V gene lookup returns CDR1 MNHEY and CDR2 SVGEGT. V was pared by 6 bases and J by 5 bases, with 10 bases between. CDR3 size: 13 residues. The CDR3 spells CASSIRGTGELFF. CDR3 bases: TGTGCCAGCAGCATCCGGGGGACCGGGGAGCTGTTTTTT.